These T cell receptor beta chains were read from a single sample in a study of T-cell reconstitution after alpha-beta-depleted transplantation in children. TCRdb recomputed calls from the PCR reads with MiXCR, one row per CDR3 protein. The sample gives some 840,000 distinct CDR3 sequences, about 16% of which show up once; approximately 5% is in the top ten. The sequenced sample was PBMCs, mostly from graft donor cells, obtained 360 days after TCRalphabeta/CD19-depleted stem cell transplant. The receptor set was obtained from a male patient younger than 18 who had a stem cell transplant for acute lymphoblastic leukemia, so the T cells may come from the graft donor. The CDR3 runs from the conserved cysteine through the conserved F or W. A D gene is named only where the DNA matches it firmly. Clone size is not always given. Where it is, it says once, few, many or a class for expanded clones.

j_call: TRBJ2-1
v_call: TRBV7-6
d_call: TRBD2
clone_size: NA
cdr3_nt: TGTGCCAGCAGCTTAGCGTACTTAGGGACTAGCGGGAGGAGGCATGAGCAGTTCTTC
cdr3_aa: CASSLAYLGTSGRRHEQFF

j_call: TRBJ2-3
v_call: TRBV18
d_call: TRBD2
clone_size: NA
cdr3_nt: TGTGCCAGCTCACCACAGCGGACTAGCGGATTTAGCACAGATACGCAGTATTTT
cdr3_aa: CASSPQRTSGFSTDTQYF

j_call: TRBJ2-7
v_call: TRBV4-1
d_call: TRBD2
clone_size: NA
cdr3_nt: TGCGCCAGCAGCCGCTTCGGGACTAGGGGGTACGAGCAGTACTTC
cdr3_aa: CASSRFGTRGYEQYF

j_call: TRBJ1-6
v_call: TRBV5-1
d_call: NA
clone_size: few
cdr3_nt: TGCGCCAGCAGCTTGGCCTGGGTGGAGGATAATTCACCCCTCCACTTT
cdr3_aa: CASSLAWVEDNSPLHF

j_call: TRBJ2-1
v_call: TRBV27
d_call: TRBD1
clone_size: NA
cdr3_nt: TGTGCCACTAGCCCTGCCGGGACAGGGGGCTACAATGAGCAGTTCTTC
cdr3_aa: CATSPAGTGGYNEQFF

j_call: TRBJ2-7
v_call: TRBV4-1
d_call: NA
clone_size: NA
cdr3_nt: TGCGCCAGCAGCCAAGGGCCGACTACAACCTCCTACGAGCAGTACTTC
cdr3_aa: CASSQGPTTTSYEQYF

j_call: TRBJ2-7
v_call: TRBV6-5
d_call: NA
clone_size: many
cdr3_nt: TGTGCCAGCAGTTACTGGGGTAGCTCCTACGAGCAGTACTTC
cdr3_aa: CASSYWGSSYEQYF

j_call: TRBJ1-4
v_call: TRBV11-2
d_call: NA
clone_size: few
cdr3_nt: TGTGCCAGCAGCTCGTGGGACGCTTTGGCAACTAATGAAAAACTGTTTTTT
cdr3_aa: CASSSWDALATNEKLFF

j_call: TRBJ2-7
v_call: TRBV10-3
d_call: TRBD2
clone_size: NA
cdr3_nt: TGTGCCATCAGTGCCGAGCTAGCGGGAGGTCGCGAGCAGTACTTC
cdr3_aa: CAISAELAGGREQYF

j_call: TRBJ2-7
v_call: TRBV5-1
d_call: TRBD2
clone_size: many
cdr3_nt: TGTGCCAGCAGCTTAGGACTAGCATCCTACGAGCAGTACTTC
cdr3_aa: CASSLGLASYEQYF

j_call: TRBJ2-2
v_call: TRBV20-1
d_call: TRBD2
clone_size: NA
cdr3_nt: TGCAGTGCTAGAGATCCACTAGCGGGAGGGCCTACCGGGGAGCTGTTTTTT
cdr3_aa: CSARDPLAGGPTGELFF

j_call: TRBJ2-1
v_call: TRBV4-1
d_call: TRBD1
clone_size: few
cdr3_nt: TGCGCCAGCAGCCAAGAGGGACAGAACTCCTACAATGAGCAGTTCTTC
cdr3_aa: CASSQEGQNSYNEQFF

j_call: TRBJ2-7
v_call: TRBV13
d_call: NA
clone_size: few
cdr3_nt: TGTGCCAGCAGCTCGGGACCTAGGGAGGAGCAGTACTTC
cdr3_aa: CASSSGPREEQYF

j_call: TRBJ2-7
v_call: TRBV7-9
d_call: TRBD1
clone_size: few
cdr3_nt: TGTGCGGGGACAGGGGGGGGGAAGCAGTACTTC
cdr3_aa: CAGTGGGKQYF

j_call: TRBJ1-1
v_call: TRBV4-1
d_call: NA
clone_size: NA
cdr3_nt: TGCGCCAGCAGCCAAGCGGCGGGGGGGGACACTGAAGCTTTCTTT
cdr3_aa: CASSQAAGGDTEAFF